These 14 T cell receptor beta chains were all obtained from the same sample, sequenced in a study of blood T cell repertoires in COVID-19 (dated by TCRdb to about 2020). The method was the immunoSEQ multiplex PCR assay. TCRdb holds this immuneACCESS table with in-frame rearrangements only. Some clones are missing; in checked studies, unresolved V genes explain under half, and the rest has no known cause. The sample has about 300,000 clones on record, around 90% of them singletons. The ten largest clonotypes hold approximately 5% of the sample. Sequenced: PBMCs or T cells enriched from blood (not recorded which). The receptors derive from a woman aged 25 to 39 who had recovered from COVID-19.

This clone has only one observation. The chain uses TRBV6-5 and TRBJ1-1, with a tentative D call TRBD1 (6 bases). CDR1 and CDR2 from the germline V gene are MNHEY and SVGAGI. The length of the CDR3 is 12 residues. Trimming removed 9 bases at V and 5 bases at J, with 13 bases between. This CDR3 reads CARIGGLTEAFF. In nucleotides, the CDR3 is TGTGCCAGGATAGGGGGTTTAACTGAAGCTTTCTTT.

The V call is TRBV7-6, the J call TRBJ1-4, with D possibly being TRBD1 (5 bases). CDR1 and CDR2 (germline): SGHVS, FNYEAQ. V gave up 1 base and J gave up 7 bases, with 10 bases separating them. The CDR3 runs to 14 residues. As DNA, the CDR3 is TGTGCCAGCAGCTTAGGCAGGGAAGGTGAAAAACTGTTTTTT. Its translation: CASSLGREGEKLFF.

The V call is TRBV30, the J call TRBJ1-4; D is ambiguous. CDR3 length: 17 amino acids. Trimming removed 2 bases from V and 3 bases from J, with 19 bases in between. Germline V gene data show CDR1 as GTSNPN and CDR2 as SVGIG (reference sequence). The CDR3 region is CAWSISSPGRANEKLFF. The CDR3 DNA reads TGTGCCTGGAGTATCTCCTCGCCCGGGAGAGCTAATGAAAAACTGTTTTTT.

CDR3 sequence: CASSRTGSDNSPLHF. The DNA of the CDR3 is TGCGCCAGCAGCAGGACAGGGAGCGATAATTCACCCCTCCACTTT. The chain joins TRBV5-1 to TRBJ1-6; 8 positions agree with TRBD1. With V trimmed by 4 bases and J by 5 bases, 5 bases remained unmatched. Germline V gene lookup returns CDR1 SGHRS and CDR2 YFSETQ. The CDR3 has 15 amino acids.

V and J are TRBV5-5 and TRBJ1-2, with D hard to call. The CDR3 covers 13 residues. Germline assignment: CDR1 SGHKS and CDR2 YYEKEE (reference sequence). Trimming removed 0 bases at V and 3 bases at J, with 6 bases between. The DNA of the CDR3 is TGTGCCAGCAGCTTGGTGGCAGACTATGGCTACACCTTC. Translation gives CASSLVADYGYTF.

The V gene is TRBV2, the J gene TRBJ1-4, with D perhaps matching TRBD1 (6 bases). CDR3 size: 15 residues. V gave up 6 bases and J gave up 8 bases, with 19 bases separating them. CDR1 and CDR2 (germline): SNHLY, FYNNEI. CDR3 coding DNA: TGTGCCAGCAGAGAATCGGTGACAGGCCGGGAAAAACTGTTTTTT. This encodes CASRESVTGREKLFF.

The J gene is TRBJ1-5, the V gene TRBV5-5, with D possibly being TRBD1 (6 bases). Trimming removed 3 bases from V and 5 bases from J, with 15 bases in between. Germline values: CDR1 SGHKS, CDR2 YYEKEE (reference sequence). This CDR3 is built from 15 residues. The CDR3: CASSSIQGTYQPQHF. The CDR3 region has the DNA TGTGCCAGCAGCTCTATACAGGGAACTTATCAGCCCCAGCATTTT.

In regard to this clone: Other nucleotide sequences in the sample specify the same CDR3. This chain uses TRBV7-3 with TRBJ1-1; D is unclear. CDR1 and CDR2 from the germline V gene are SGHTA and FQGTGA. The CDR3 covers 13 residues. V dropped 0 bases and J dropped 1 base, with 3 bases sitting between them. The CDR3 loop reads CASSLTRNTEAFF. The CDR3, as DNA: TGTGCCAGCAGCTTAACCAGGAACACTGAAGCTTTCTTT.

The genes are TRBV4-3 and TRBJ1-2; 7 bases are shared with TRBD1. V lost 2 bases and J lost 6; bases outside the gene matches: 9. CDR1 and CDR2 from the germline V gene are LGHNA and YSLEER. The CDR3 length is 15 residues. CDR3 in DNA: TGCGCCAGCAGCCAAACCTTGACAGGGACCAATGGCTACACCTTC. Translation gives CASSQTLTGTNGYTF.

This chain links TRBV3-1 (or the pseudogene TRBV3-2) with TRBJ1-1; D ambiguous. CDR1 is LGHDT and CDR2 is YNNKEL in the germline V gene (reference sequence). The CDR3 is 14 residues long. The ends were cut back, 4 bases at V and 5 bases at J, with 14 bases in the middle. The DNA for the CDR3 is TGTGCCAGCAGCCCCCCGGCGCGGGGAACTGAAGCTTTCTTT. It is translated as CASSPPARGTEAFF.

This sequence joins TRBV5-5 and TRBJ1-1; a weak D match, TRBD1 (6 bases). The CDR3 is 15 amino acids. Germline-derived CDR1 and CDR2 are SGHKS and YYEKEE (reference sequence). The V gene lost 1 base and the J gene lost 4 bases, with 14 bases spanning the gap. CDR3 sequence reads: CASSLWDKGFTEAFF. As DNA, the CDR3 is TGTGCCAGCAGCTTGTGGGACAAGGGTTTCACTGAAGCTTTCTTT.

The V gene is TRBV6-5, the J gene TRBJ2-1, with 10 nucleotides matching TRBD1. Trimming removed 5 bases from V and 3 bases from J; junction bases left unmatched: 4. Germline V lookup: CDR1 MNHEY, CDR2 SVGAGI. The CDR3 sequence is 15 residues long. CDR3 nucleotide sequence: TGTGCCAGCAGTCCGGACAGGGGGGACTACAATGAGCAGTTCTTC. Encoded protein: CASSPDRGDYNEQFF.

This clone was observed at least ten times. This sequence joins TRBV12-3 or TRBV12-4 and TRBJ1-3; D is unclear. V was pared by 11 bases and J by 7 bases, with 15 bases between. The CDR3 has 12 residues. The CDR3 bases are TGTGCCCAGCGGGTTTCGTGGAACACCATATATTTT. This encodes CAQRVSWNTIYF.

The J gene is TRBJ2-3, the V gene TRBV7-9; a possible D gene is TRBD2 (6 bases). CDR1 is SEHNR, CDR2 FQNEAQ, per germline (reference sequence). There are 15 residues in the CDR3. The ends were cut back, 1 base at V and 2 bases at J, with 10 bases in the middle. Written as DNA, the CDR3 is TGTGCCAGCAGCTTAGGGGTGGACTACACAGATACGCAGTATTTT. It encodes CASSLGVDYTDTQYF.